These T cell receptor beta chains were read from a single sample in a study of PD-1 blockade in classical Hodgkin lymphoma. Assay: immunoSEQ multiplex PCR; the TCRdb copy retains only in-frame clones and omits some. In the table there are 30,000 to 40,000 clones, 76% of which are singletons. Sequenced here: peripheral blood mononuclear cells (PBMCs), sampled before the second cycle of nivolumab. The receptors come from a human donor with classical Hodgkin lymphoma. CDR3s include the opening cysteine and the closing phenylalanine or tryptophan. The D gene is left open where the match is weak.

TRBV6-1 . CASSEFTGPNYGYTF
TRBV19 TRBD1 CASSIGGQGATDTQYF
TRBV7-9 TRBD1 CASATDRGSEQFF
TRBV9 . CASSVIGDTQYF
TRBV5-6 TRBD1 CASSLEDRASYGYTF
TRBV28 . CASSLAGSLGEKLFF
TRBV21-1 . CASSKGTSGEEQYF
TRBV2 TRBD1 CASRFDRDGSYEQYF
TRBV5-5 . CASSFGPNYEQYF
TRBV10-3 TRBD1 CASSYLTGSGETQYF
TRBV5-6 TRBD1 CASNHRGPGANVLTF
TRBV4-1 . CASSQEGGYTF
TRBV7-2 . CASSLGAISYEQYF
TRBV5-6 . CASTLGGQGAIIGQFF
TRBV2 TRBD1 CASSVDREQETQYF
TRBV7-2 . CASSLVVTYEQYF
TRBV29-1 . CSVCLVPAGELFF
TRBV7-3 . CASSHRNNNEKLFF
TRBV7-9 . CASSPTGDYGYTF
TRBV9 . CASSVGPHGGVDTQYF
TRBV30 . CAWSGPGGGAWDTQYF
TRBV5-1 . CASTKGGAGVQETQYF
TRBV5-1 TRBD2 CASSLVPSGGGHNEQFF
TRBV21-1 . CASSKVAGKNYGYTF
TRBV4-2 . CASSPGGGGGYYEQYF
TRBV9 . CASSATSTDTQYF
TRBV6-5 . CASKPPARAGTEAFF
TRBV6-1 TRBD1 CASSREWTGTYEQYF
TRBV5-1 . CASRPRGVYGYTF
TRBV5-6 . CASSPSRNGYTF
TRBV4-3 TRBD2 CASSQETSGTGELFF
TRBV29-1 TRBD1 CSVRDRAFYGYTF
TRBV12-5 TRBD1 CASGLGQGTNSGNTIYF
TRBV18 . CASSPEYRANYGYTF
TRBV6-4 . CASIIMNTEAFF
TRBV11-2 TRBD1 CASSLGTGIGNTIYF
TRBV7-6 . CASSPGISSYNSPLHF
TRBV5-6 TRBD2 CASSVLLAGDSYNEQFF
TRBV4-3 . CASSQEGQLSYEQYF
TRBV5-1 TRBD2 CASSLAGRLAGLDTQYF
TRBV27 . CASSLSPYQETQYF
TRBV18 TRBD2 CASSPPNAGGGETQYF
TRBV30 TRBD2 CAWAPVAGGSTGELFF
TRBV7-2 . CASSLERGTALHF
TRBV20-1 . CSARDDNEQFF
TRBV15 TRBD1 CATSRAWTGAYGYTF
TRBV30 . CAWSTENYNSPLHF
TRBV6-5 . CASGGAGALSYEQYF
TRBV5-1 TRBD1 CASSLGRGHETQYF
TRBV6-1 . CASSESVGRPTGELFF
TRBV11-2 . CASSLNRLLENTEAFF
TRBV4-3 . CASSQDLLLFSYEQYF
TRBV2 TRBD1 CASSPDRGGYEQYF
TRBV21-1 . CASSKVHQGGTGELFF
TRBV7-2 . CASSLVVATGELFF